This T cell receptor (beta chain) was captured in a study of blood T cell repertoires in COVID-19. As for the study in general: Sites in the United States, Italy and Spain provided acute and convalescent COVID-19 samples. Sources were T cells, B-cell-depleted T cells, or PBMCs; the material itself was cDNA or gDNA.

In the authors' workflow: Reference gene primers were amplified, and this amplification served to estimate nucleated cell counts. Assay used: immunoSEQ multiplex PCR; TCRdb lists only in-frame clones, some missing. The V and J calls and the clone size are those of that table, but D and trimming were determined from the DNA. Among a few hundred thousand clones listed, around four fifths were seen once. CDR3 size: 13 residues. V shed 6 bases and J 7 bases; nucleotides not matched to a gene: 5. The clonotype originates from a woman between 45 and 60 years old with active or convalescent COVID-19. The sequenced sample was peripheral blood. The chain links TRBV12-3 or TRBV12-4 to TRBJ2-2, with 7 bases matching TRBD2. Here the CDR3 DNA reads TGTGCCAGCAGCCGACTAGCAGGCGGGGAGCTGTTTTTT. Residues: CASSRLAGGELFF.